Shown below are 20 T cell receptor beta chains from a single sample sequenced in a study of pediatric ulcerative colitis. Rectal tissue came from one to two pinch biopsies taken at colonoscopy. Here immunoSEQ multiplex PCR was the method, and the copy in TCRdb shows in-frame clones only, minus some. Of 20,000 to 30,000 clones in the sample, roughly 70% were seen once. Sequenced input: gut tissue. These receptors all come from a boy aged 5-17 years with severe ulcerative colitis.

J is TRBJ2-2 and V is TRBV30, with D maybe TRBD2 (5 bases). The CDR3 is made up of 13 amino acids. The V gene lost 0 bases and the J gene lost 6 bases, with 8 bases spanning the gap. Germline values: CDR1 GTSNPN, CDR2 SVGIG (reference sequence). The CDR3 sequence is CAWSVLGAGELFF. The DNA for the CDR3 is TGTGCCTGGAGTGTACTAGGAGCCGGGGAGCTGTTTTTT.

The V call is TRBV5-1, the J call TRBJ2-4; tentatively, D is TRBD1 or TRBD2 (5 bases each). V was clipped by 0 bases and J by 8 bases, with 15 bases between them. Germline V gene lookup returns CDR1 SGHRS and CDR2 YFSETQ. The CDR3 contains 15 residues. CDR3 sequence reads: CASSLGAGLGDIQYF. Here the CDR3 DNA reads TGCGCCAGCAGCTTGGGGGCGGGCCTAGGGGACATTCAGTACTTC.

V and J are TRBV6-6 and TRBJ1-6; the match to TRBD1 covers 10 bases. CDR3 size: 14 residues. J lost 10 bases, V lost 2 bases, and 2 bases had no gene match. The germline V gene has CDR1 MNHNY and CDR2 SVGAGI (reference sequence). CDR3 DNA: TGTGCCAGCAGTTACGGGACAGGGGAGTCACCCCTCCACTTT. It yields the protein CASSYGTGESPLHF.

CDR3: CASSQDRWITEAFF. The CDR3 region has the DNA TGCGCCAGCAGCCAAGACCGATGGATTACTGAAGCTTTCTTT. The V and J genes are TRBV4-3 and TRBJ1-1; D is uncertain. This CDR3 is built from 14 residues. V was shortened by 0 bases and J by 5 bases, with 10 bases between the two germline ends. Germline values: CDR1 LGHNA, CDR2 YSLEER.

The chain carries TRBV5-4 and TRBJ2-1, with TRBD2 matching over 10 bases. Germline assignment: CDR1 SGHNT and CDR2 YYREEE (reference sequence). The CDR3 consists of 15 residues. With V trimmed by 4 bases and J by 4 bases, 5 bases remained unmatched. The CDR3 region has the DNA TGTGCCAGCAGCCGGACTAGCGGAGTTTACAATGAGCAGTTCTTC. Amino acids: CASSRTSGVYNEQFF.

J is TRBJ1-4 and V is TRBV5-5; D may be TRBD1 (5 bases). The V end lost 4 bases, the J end lost 7 bases, and 17 bases lay between the germline ends. This CDR3 contains 15 residues. CDR1 is SGHKS and CDR2 is YYEKEE in the germline V gene (reference sequence). CDR3 protein: CASSPSRGGSEKLFF. The CDR3 nucleotides read TGTGCCAGCAGCCCGTCTAGGGGTGGGAGTGAAAAACTGTTTTTT. The full variable domain, rest sourced from reference TRBV5-5 and TRBJ1-4, is DAGVTQSPTHLIKTRGQQVTLRCSPISGHKSVSWYQQVLGQGPQFIFQYYEKEERGRGNFPDRFSARQFPNYSSELNVNALLLGDSALYLCASSPSRGGSEKLFFGSGTQLSVL.

In its sample, this clone was seen once. The V and J genes are TRBV18 and TRBJ1-1, with D possibly matching TRBD1 (5 bases). The CDR3 loop spans 13 amino acids. Trimming removed 0 bases at V and 9 bases at J, with 11 bases between. Germline V gives CDR1 KGHSH, CDR2 LQKENI. CDR3 residues: CASSPPGGQKAFF. CDR3 bases: TGTGCCAGCTCACCACCGGGAGGACAAAAAGCTTTCTTT. Full variable domain (outside the CDR3, taken from reference TRBV18 and TRBJ1-1): NAGVMQNPRHLVRRRGQEARLRCSPMKGHSHVYWYRQLPEEGLKFMVYLQKENIIDESGMPKERFSAEFPKEGPSILRIQQVVRGDSAAYFCASSPPGGQKAFFGQGTRLTVV.

This clone is categorized as medium-sized. The V call is TRBV30, the J call TRBJ2-1; D possibly corresponds to TRBD2 (5 bases). Germline assignment: CDR1 GTSNPN and CDR2 SVGIG (reference sequence). V was cut by 0 bases and J by 9 bases, with 15 bases left in between. The CDR3 extends over 14 amino acids. Here the CDR3 DNA reads TGTGCCTGGAGTGTACCGGGATCCCTAAGTGAGCAGTTCTTC. Translating gives CAWSVPGSLSEQFF. Drawing the rest from reference TRBV30 and TRBJ2-1, the complete variable domain is SQTIHQWPATLVQPVGSPLSLECTVEGTSNPNLYWYRQAAGRGLQLLFYSVGIGQISSEVPQNLSASRPQDRQFILSSKKLLLSDSGFYLCAWSVPGSLSEQFFGPGTRLTVL.

The rearrangement joins TRBV2 to TRBJ2-1; D gene uncertain. The V end lost 1 base, the J end lost 4 bases, and 8 bases lay between the germline ends. CDR1 and CDR2 (germline): SNHLY, FYNNEI. The CDR3 spans 14 residues. The CDR3 DNA reads as TGTGCCAGCAGTGAAGGGGCGGTGTACAATGAGCAGTTCTTC. Residues: CASSEGAVYNEQFF.

The V gene is TRBV7-9, the J gene TRBJ1-1; the match to TRBD1 covers 8 bases. This CDR3 region has 15 residues. Losses at the gene ends were 5 bases for V and 0 bases for J; bases not matched to a gene: 5. Germline-derived CDR1 and CDR2 are SEHNR and FQNEAQ (reference sequence). The DNA for the CDR3 is TGTGCCAGCAGCGCCGGACAGGGTTTGAACACTGAAGCTTTCTTT. Amino acid sequence: CASSAGQGLNTEAFF.

The V and J genes are TRBV7-2 and TRBJ1-1; D gene uncertain. The germline gives CDR1 SGHTA, CDR2 FQGNSA. The CDR3 is 11 amino acids. V was trimmed by 5 bases and J by 6 bases, leaving 7 bases between them. The CDR3 loop is CASSLYAEAFF. In DNA form, the CDR3 reads TGTGCCAGCAGCCTTTACGCTGAAGCTTTCTTT. Variable domain in full (rest from reference TRBV7-2 and TRBJ1-1): GAGVSQSPSNKVTEKGKDVELRCDPISGHTALYWYRQSLGQGLEFLIYFQGNSAPDKSGLPSDRFSAERTGGSVSTLTIQRTQQEDSAVYLCASSLYAEAFFGQGTRLTVV.

This chain connects TRBV11-3 to TRBJ1-5; 9 positions agree with TRBD1. CDR3 length equals 18 residues. V gave up 5 bases and J gave up 0 bases; unmatched junction bases: 11. Germline V gives CDR1 SGHNT, CDR2 YENEEA. The CDR3 is CASSPTPRQGDSNQPQHF. CDR3 in DNA: TGTGCCAGCAGCCCGACCCCCAGACAGGGGGATAGCAATCAGCCCCAGCATTTT.

This clone has just one count. One end of the junction does not line up with germline, which may come from a read error. The rearrangement links TRBV28 to TRBJ1-2, with D tentatively TRBD1 (5 bases). The CDR3 extends over 12 amino acids. The V gene's germline CDR1 is MDHEN and CDR2 SYDVKM. The CDR3, as DNA: TGTGCCAGCAGTTTAGCAGGGTATGACTACACCTTC. Translating it yields CASSLAGYDYTF.

The chain is built from TRBV6-5 and TRBJ2-1, with D possibly TRBD2 on 5 matching bases. This CDR3 has 14 amino acids. CDR1 is MNHEY, CDR2 SVGAGI, per germline. V was pared by 8 bases and J by 9 bases, with 20 bases between. CDR3 nucleotides: TGTGCCAGCGGGGAGCCGGGCCCCTTTGGTGAGCAGTTCTTC. It is translated as CASGEPGPFGEQFF.

The chain employs TRBV19 and TRBJ2-1; 12 bases map to TRBD2. V dropped 5 bases and J dropped 5; count of bases not matched to a gene: 7. Germline CDR1 and CDR2: LNHDA and SQIVND (reference sequence). The CDR3 has 16 residues. The DNA of the CDR3 is TGTGCCAGTAGTCGGCTAGCGGGAGGGGTTGACAATGAGCAGTTCTTC. This translates into CASSRLAGGVDNEQFF.

V and J are TRBV2 and TRBJ2-3; perhaps TRBD2 as D (6 bases). Trimming took off 7 bases at V and 1 base at J, with 15 bases between the two ends. From germline, CDR1 is SNHLY and CDR2 FYNNEI. This CDR3 has 15 amino acids. The CDR3 coding sequence is TGTGCCAGCACCGGACTATATGGAGGCACAGATACGCAGTATTTT. Protein: CASTGLYGGTDTQYF.

The chain employs TRBV18 and TRBJ2-7, with TRBD2 identical over 9 bases. V was clipped by 2 bases and J by 1 base; unmatched bases: 0. CDR3 length: 14 residues. Germline CDR1 is KGHSH and CDR2 is LQKENI. CDR3 nucleotides: TGTGCCAGCTCACCAACTAGCGGGTCCTACGAGCAGTACTTC. This encodes CASSPTSGSYEQYF.

This clone was seen a handful of times. Other DNA sequences within the sample encode an identical CDR3. The chain couples TRBV7-2 to TRBJ2-3; TRBD2 matches at 14 bases. Germline V gives CDR1 SGHTA, CDR2 FQGNSA. This CDR3 comprises 15 residues. The V gene end was trimmed by 5 bases and the J gene end by 5 bases; junction bases not matched to a gene: 3. CDR3 DNA sequence: TGTGCCAGCAGCCCGGGACTAGCGGGAGAAGATACGCAGTATTTT. Translated, it gives CASSPGLAGEDTQYF.

The V gene is TRBV11-3, the J gene TRBJ2-1, with D tentatively TRBD2 (6 bases). Germline values: CDR1 SGHNT, CDR2 YENEEA. V was pared by 1 base and J by 8 bases, with 15 bases between. There are 15 residues in the CDR3. CDR3 residues: CASSLGGGFNDEQFF. The DNA of the CDR3 is TGTGCCAGCAGCTTAGGTGGGGGGTTCAACGATGAGCAGTTCTTC.

The gene calls are TRBV6-5 and TRBJ2-3, with TRBD1 matching 7 bases. The V gene's germline CDR1 is MNHEY and CDR2 SVGAGI. J was trimmed by 6 bases and V by 2 bases; bases with no gene match: 2. The length of the CDR3 is 13 residues. CDR3 sequence reads: CASSYADRDTQYF. CDR3 DNA: TGTGCCAGCAGTTACGCGGACAGGGATACGCAGTATTTT.